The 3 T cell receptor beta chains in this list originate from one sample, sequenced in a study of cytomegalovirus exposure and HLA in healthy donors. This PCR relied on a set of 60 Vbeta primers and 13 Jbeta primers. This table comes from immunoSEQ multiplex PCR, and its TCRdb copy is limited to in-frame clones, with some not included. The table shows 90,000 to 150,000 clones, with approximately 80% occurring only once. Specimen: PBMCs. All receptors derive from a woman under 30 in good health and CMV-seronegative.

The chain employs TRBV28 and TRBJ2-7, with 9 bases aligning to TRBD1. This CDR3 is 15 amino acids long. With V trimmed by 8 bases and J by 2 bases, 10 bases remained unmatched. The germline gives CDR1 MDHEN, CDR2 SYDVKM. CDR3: CASLNPRTGAYEQYF. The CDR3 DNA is TGTGCCAGCTTAAACCCTCGGACAGGGGCCTACGAGCAGTACTTC.

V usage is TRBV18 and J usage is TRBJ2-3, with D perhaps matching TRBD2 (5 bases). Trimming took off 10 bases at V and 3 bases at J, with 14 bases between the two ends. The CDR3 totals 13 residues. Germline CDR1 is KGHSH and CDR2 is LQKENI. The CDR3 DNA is TGTGCCACCGCCGGGGAAGTTACAGATACGCAGTATTTT. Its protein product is CATAGEVTDTQYF.

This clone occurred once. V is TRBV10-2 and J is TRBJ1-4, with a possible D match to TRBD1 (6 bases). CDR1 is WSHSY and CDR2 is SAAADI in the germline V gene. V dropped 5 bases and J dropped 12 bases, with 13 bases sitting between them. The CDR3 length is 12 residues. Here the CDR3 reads CASSQGKLQLFF. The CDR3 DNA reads TGCGCCAGCAGTCAGGGGAAGCTCCAACTGTTTTTT.